These T cell receptor beta chains were read from a single sample in a study of blood T cell repertoires in COVID-19. Sequencing was performed with immunoSEQ multiplex PCR; in TCRdb, only in-frame clones are kept and a portion is missing. The sample lists some 240,000 clones, roughly 86% occurring once. Sequencing input: PBMCs or T cells enriched from blood (not recorded which). The receptors derive from a woman aged 35 to 49 with acute COVID-19. The CDR3 runs from the conserved cysteine through the conserved F or W. A D gene is named only where the DNA matches it firmly. The size entry is marked missing in some rows and otherwise reads once, few, many or a size class.

>TRBJ2-1|TRBD1|TRBV5-4|.
TGTGCCAGCAGCTTAGTCCCGGGACAGGGTACGAATGAGCAGTTCTTC
CASSLVPGQGTNEQFF
>TRBJ2-1|.|TRBV5-1|.
TGCGCCAGCAGCCCCCTATTGCAGGGTTCGGGCAATGAGCAGTTCTTC
CASSPLLQGSGNEQFF
>TRBJ2-5|.|TRBV3-1/TRBV3-2|.
TGTGCCAGCACCCGCAGGGAGGCGGAGACCCAGTACTTC
CASTRREAETQYF
>TRBJ2-5|.|TRBV12-3/TRBV12-4|.
TGTGCCAGCAGTTTTGGCAGTATAGAGACCCAGTACTTC
CASSFGSIETQYF
>TRBJ1-4|.|TRBV9|.
TGTGCCAGCAGCGTAGGTTCCGGTAATGAAAAACTGTTTTTT
CASSVGSGNEKLFF
>TRBJ2-1|.|TRBV21-1|.
TGTGCCAGCAGCAAAGAAGAAACGGGACAGGAGTTCTTC
CASSKEETGQEFF
>TRBJ2-1|.|TRBV3-1/TRBV3-2|once
TGTGCCAGCAGCCTTCAGGGCCCTGAGCAGTTCTTC
CASSLQGPEQFF
>TRBJ1-6|.|TRBV14|once
TGTGCCAGCAGCCAGCGGCAGCATCAGGGGAATTCACCCCTCCACTTT
CASSQRQHQGNSPLHF
>TRBJ2-5|TRBD2|TRBV7-8|once
TGTGCCAGCAGCTCGACTAGCGGGAGATCTTGGGAGACCCAGTACTTC
CASSSTSGRSWETQYF
>TRBJ2-4|TRBD1|TRBV11-2|once
TGTGCCAGCAGCTTGGGACAGACACTAGCCAAAAACATTCAGTACTTC
CASSLGQTLAKNIQYF
>TRBJ2-3|TRBD2|TRBV2|.
TGTGCCAGCTTGGCTAGCGGGAGCCTGGACCCGCAGTATTTT
CASLASGSLDPQYF
>TRBJ2-5|TRBD1|TRBV7-6|.
TGTGCCAGCAGCTTATCGCCGGACAGGGGTTCCCAAGAGACCCAGTACTTC
CASSLSPDRGSQETQYF
>TRBJ2-5|TRBD2|TRBV5-1|.
TGCGCCAGCAGCGTAACCTGGACTAGCGGCATCCAAGAGACCCAGTACTTC
CASSVTWTSGIQETQYF
>TRBJ1-5|TRBD1|TRBV28|.
TGTGCCAGCAGTTTGTTGGACAGGGTAGGCAATCAGCCCCAGCATTTT
CASSLLDRVGNQPQHF
>TRBJ1-2|TRBD1|TRBV24-1|.
TGTGCCACCAGTGATGCCGGGACAGGGCCCTTCTATGGCTACACCTTC
CATSDAGTGPFYGYTF
>TRBJ2-5|.|TRBV3-1/TRBV3-2|.
TGTGCCAGCAGAATTAGAGAGACCCAGTACTTC
CASRIRETQYF
>TRBJ1-2|.|TRBV11-3|.
TGTGCCAGCAGCGGAGTGAGTGGGTATGGCTACACCTTC
CASSGVSGYGYTF
>TRBJ2-7|TRBD1|TRBV29-1|.
TGCAGCGTTGAAGGTGATTGGACAGGGGGCTTAGGGGAGCAGTACTTC
CSVEGDWTGGLGEQYF
>TRBJ2-2|.|TRBV6-6|.
TGTGCCAGCAACCCCGGGGGGAACACCGGGGAGCTGTTTTTT
CASNPGGNTGELFF
>TRBJ2-1|TRBD1|TRBV2|.
TGTGCCAGCGGCAGGGACAGCAACAATGAGCAGTTCTTC
CASGRDSNNEQFF
>TRBJ2-1|.|TRBV9|.
TGTGCCAGCAGCGTAGACCTAGATGAGCAGTTCTTC
CASSVDLDEQFF
>TRBJ1-1|.|TRBV15|.
TGTGCCACCAGCAGACAGGGGATGAACACTGAAGCTTTCTTT
CATSRQGMNTEAFF
>TRBJ2-1|TRBD2|TRBV27|once
TGTGCCAGCAGTTTTAGTTTAGGACTAGCTTCCAATGAGCAGTTCTTC
CASSFSLGLASNEQFF
>TRBJ2-2|.|TRBV30|.
TGTGCCTGGAGTTGGGGGGTGAACACCGGGGAGCTGTTTTTT
CAWSWGVNTGELFF
>TRBJ1-1|.|TRBV4-1|.
TGCGCCAGCAGTCGGGGTTGGGGAGAGAACACTGAAGCTTTCTTT
CASSRGWGENTEAFF
>TRBJ2-6|.|TRBV7-8|.
TGTGCCAGCAGCTCGAGGGACTTGGGTCAAGGATCTGGGGCCAACGTCCTGACTTTC
CASSSRDLGQGSGANVLTF
>TRBJ2-2|TRBD1|TRBV5-1|.
TGCGCCAGCAGCTTTTCGGGACAGGCCCTCTACACCGGGGAGCTGTTTTTT
CASSFSGQALYTGELFF
>TRBJ1-3|.|TRBV7-2|.
TGTGCCAGCAGCTTAGCCGGTGGAAACACCATATATTTT
CASSLAGGNTIYF
>TRBJ2-1|.|TRBV7-6|.
TGTGCCAGCAGCACCCGGCCGGACTCAAATGAGCAGTTCTTC
CASSTRPDSNEQFF
>TRBJ2-4|TRBD2|TRBV7-9|.
TGTGCCAGCAGCCTTAGCGGGGACAACAAAAACATTCAGTACTTC
CASSLSGDNKNIQYF
>TRBJ1-1|TRBD1|TRBV27|.
TGTGCCAGCAGTTTATCGGGCCAGGGGGCTGACACTGAAGCTTTCTTT
CASSLSGQGADTEAFF
>TRBJ1-5|TRBD1|TRBV29-1|.
TGCAGCGTTGTGGGGACAGGGGATAGCAATCAGCCCCAGCATTTT
CSVVGTGDSNQPQHF
>TRBJ2-5|TRBD1|TRBV28|.
TGTGCCAGCAGTCCACCGGGACAGGGGGTAGAGACCCAGTACTTC
CASSPPGQGVETQYF
>TRBJ2-5|.|TRBV19|.
TGTGCCAGTAGTACGCGGGGCCAGGAGACCCAGTACTTC
CASSTRGQETQYF
>TRBJ2-7|.|TRBV6-5|.
TGTGCCAGCAGTTACGGGCAGGGAAGGAGCTACGAGCAGTACTTC
CASSYGQGRSYEQYF
>TRBJ1-3|TRBD1|TRBV19|many
TGTGCCAGTAGTACTCCGACAGGGTCTGGAAACACCATATATTTT
CASSTPTGSGNTIYF
>TRBJ2-1|.|TRBV14|once
TGTGCCAGCAGGCAAGACAGTAATGAGCAGTTCTTC
CASRQDSNEQFF
>TRBJ2-1|.|TRBV11-2|.
TGTGCCAGCACCACCCCCGGGACTGTGGCCTACAATGAGCAGTTCTTC
CASTTPGTVAYNEQFF
>TRBJ1-1|.|TRBV10-1|.
TGCGCCAGCAGTGGAGAGGATGAAGCTTTCTTT
CASSGEDEAFF
>TRBJ2-7|.|TRBV9|.
TGTGCCAGCAGCGTAGCGCCTAGGTACGAGCAGTACTTC
CASSVAPRYEQYF
>TRBJ1-2|.|TRBV2|.
TGTGCCAGCCTGGAATTGGGGAGCGAAGGCTACACCTTC
CASLELGSEGYTF
>TRBJ2-1|TRBD2|TRBV27|.
TGTGCCAGCAGCCCGCTAGCGGGAGGGCTGAATGAGCAGTTCTTC
CASSPLAGGLNEQFF
>TRBJ1-1|.|TRBV7-9|.
TGTGCCAGCAGCTTCTCCGGCAGTGCGGACACTGAAGCTTTCTTT
CASSFSGSADTEAFF
>TRBJ2-1|TRBD1|TRBV9|once
TGTGCCAGCAGCCGGACAGGGGCGGATGAGCAGTTCTTC
CASSRTGADEQFF
>TRBJ2-3|TRBD2|TRBV5-1|.
TGCGCCAGCAGCCCTCCGGGACTAGCGTCCCTCACAGATACGCAGTATTTT
CASSPPGLASLTDTQYF
>TRBJ2-3|TRBD1|TRBV7-9|.
TGTGCCAGCAGCTTCGGCGGTGGGACAGGGGGCCAAGATACGCAGTATTTT
CASSFGGGTGGQDTQYF
>TRBJ2-3|TRBD2|TRBV28|.
TGTGCCAGCAGACCAAGCGGGATACCTACAGATACGCAGTATTTT
CASRPSGIPTDTQYF